This TCR beta chain derives from a study of blood T cell repertoires in COVID-19. This CDR3 has 14 residues. Trimming cost V 4 bases and J 1 base; bases outside gene matches: 6. Germline assignment: CDR1 GTSNPN and CDR2 SVGIG (reference sequence). TCRdb keeps only in-frame clones here, not all; method: immunoSEQ multiplex PCR. This table has 160,000 or so clones, around 84% appearing once. For recovered donors of Cohort 3, there were two negative PCRs, clearance, or symptom resolution. The rearrangement joins TRBV30 to TRBJ1-1; TRBD1 matches 7 bases. Sequencing was carried out using PBMCs or T cells enriched from blood (not recorded which). The receptor was isolated from a woman between 50 and 59 years old who had recovered from COVID-19. The CDR3 coding sequence is TGTGCCTGGAAACTACAGGGGAGGAACACTGAAGCTTTCTTT. Its translation is CAWKLQGRNTEAFF.